These 16 T cell receptor beta chains originate from one sample sequenced in a study of blood T cell repertoires in COVID-19. Clones were read by immunoSEQ multiplex PCR, and TCRdb kept only the in-frame ones, dropping some. The top ten hold around 11% of the sample, which has roughly 280,000 clones, 88% seen once. Sequenced input: peripheral blood. These receptors were collected from a woman under 40 with COVID-19, enrolled during active disease.

The rearrangement links TRBV19 to TRBJ2-3; D not certain. The germline V gene encodes CDR1 LNHDA and CDR2 SQIVND (reference sequence). V was clipped by 5 bases and J by 1 base, with 4 bases between them. This CDR3 is built from 12 residues. The CDR3 DNA reads as TGTGCCAGTAGTCCTCGCACAGATACGCAGTATTTT. This sequence encodes CASSPRTDTQYF.

This clone was observed once. This chain links TRBV10-3 with TRBJ2-3; 8 nucleotides line up with TRBD2. With V trimmed by 11 bases and J by 6 bases, 7 bases remained unmatched. This CDR3 is 12 amino acids long. The V gene's germline CDR1 is ENHRY and CDR2 SYGVKD. CDR3 loop: CASQRERDTQYF. For the CDR3, the DNA is TGTGCCTCCCAGCGGGAGCGGGATACGCAGTATTTT.

The J gene is TRBJ2-2, the V gene TRBV13, with 10 bases aligning to TRBD2. The trim removed 7 bases at V and 5 bases at J, leaving 4 bases unmatched. The V gene's germline CDR1 is PRHDT and CDR2 FYEKMQ (reference sequence). The CDR3 covers 14 residues. The CDR3 here is CASIAGGTTGELFF. CDR3 bases: TGTGCCAGCATAGCGGGAGGCACGACCGGGGAGCTGTTTTTT.

This chain uses TRBV6-5 with TRBJ1-5; weak D call: TRBD1 (6 bases). The V gene lost 4 bases and the J gene lost 0 bases, with 10 bases spanning the gap. The CDR3 is made up of 15 amino acids. Germline CDR1 reads MNHEY; CDR2 reads SVGAGI. The CDR3 sequence is CASSFWTDSNQPQHF. In nucleotides, the CDR3 is TGTGCCAGCAGTTTCTGGACAGATAGCAATCAGCCCCAGCATTTT.

The V call is TRBV10-2, the J call TRBJ1-1; a weak D match, TRBD1 (5 bases). Germline V gene data show CDR1 as WSHSY and CDR2 as SAAADI. V lost 5 bases and J lost 3, with 13 bases in between. This CDR3 is 14 amino acids long. CDR3 loop: CASSLNRWDTEAFF. The DNA for the CDR3 is TGCGCCAGCAGTTTGAACAGGTGGGACACTGAAGCTTTCTTT.

The V and J genes are TRBV6-5 and TRBJ2-7; 7 bases line up with TRBD1. CDR1 and CDR2 from the germline V gene are MNHEY and SVGAGI. CDR3 size: 14 residues. J was trimmed by 4 bases and V by 0 bases; bases with no gene match: 3. CDR3 coding DNA: TGTGCCAGCAGTTACTCGCCGACAGGGTACGAGCAGTACTTC. Protein product: CASSYSPTGYEQYF.

The chain carries TRBV2 and TRBJ2-7; 9 positions match TRBD2. The germline V gene encodes CDR1 SNHLY and CDR2 FYNNEI. Trimming took 1 base from V and 1 from J; bases not matched to a gene: 2. The CDR3 has 15 residues. This chain's CDR3 is CASSEGSGSSYEQYF. CDR3 coding DNA: TGTGCCAGCAGTGAAGGTAGCGGGAGTTCCTACGAGCAGTACTTC.

V usage is TRBV4-3 and J usage is TRBJ2-7; 10 positions match TRBD2. This CDR3 is built from 16 residues. The J segment lost 4 bases and the V segment lost 2 bases, leaving 8 bases of the junction unmatched. Per germline, CDR1 LGHNA and CDR2 YSLEER. CDR3 in DNA: TGCGCCAGCAGCCAATCCTCTAGCGGGAGCATTTACGAGCAGTACTTC. Protein: CASSQSSSGSIYEQYF.

The chain links TRBV10-3 to TRBJ2-7; D is possibly TRBD1 (5 bases). Germline CDR1 ENHRY, CDR2 SYGVKD. The CDR3 contains 15 residues. V was trimmed by 5 bases and J by 4 bases, leaving 18 bases between them. CDR3 sequence: CAISTLTGSFYEQYF. As DNA, the CDR3 is TGTGCCATCAGTACCTTAACAGGTTCGTTTTACGAGCAGTACTTC.

The V and J genes are TRBV14 and TRBJ1-2, with D unresolved. This CDR3 comprises 13 residues. V lost 2 bases to trimming and J lost 2 bases, with 6 bases between them. The V gene's germline CDR1 is SGHDN and CDR2 FVKESK. The CDR3 DNA reads as TGTGCCAGCAGCCAATCGTTAAACTATGGCTACACCTTC. The encoded protein is CASSQSLNYGYTF.

The rearrangement links TRBV12-2 to TRBJ1-5. TRBV12-2 is labeled a pseudogene. The CDR3 covers 14 residues. CDR3: CATLAFTSNQPQHF. CDR3 bases: TGTGCAACCCTCGCGTTCACTAGCAATCAGCCCCAGCATTTT.

The gene calls are TRBV7-2 and TRBJ2-2; D call uncertain. V shed 5 bases and J shed 1 base, with 8 bases lying between them. Germline V gene lookup returns CDR1 SGHTA and CDR2 FQGNSA. The CDR3 runs 14 residues. The CDR3 loop reads CASSRDWNTGELFF. The CDR3 coding sequence is TGTGCCAGCAGCCGTGACTGGAACACCGGGGAGCTGTTTTTT.

The chain combines TRBV5-1 with TRBJ2-4; tentative D call: TRBD2 (5 bases). Deletions cut 6 bases from V and 3 bases from J, with 13 bases between. Germline-derived CDR1 and CDR2 are SGHRS and YFSETQ. The CDR3 contains 14 residues. CDR3 nucleotide sequence: TGCGCCAGCACTCCCGAGGGAGTCAAAAACATTCAGTACTTC. Its protein is CASTPEGVKNIQYF.

The V gene is TRBV7-2, the J gene TRBJ2-2, with a possible D match to TRBD2 (6 bases). Germline-derived CDR1 and CDR2 are SGHTA and FQGNSA. The CDR3 is 15 residues long. V lost 7 bases to trimming and J lost 1 base, with 13 bases between them. The CDR3 here is CASKYGGGNTGELFF. Written as DNA, the CDR3 is TGTGCCAGCAAGTATGGGGGAGGGAACACCGGGGAGCTGTTTTTT.

The chain is built from TRBV28 and TRBJ1-1, with unresolved D. Between the trimmed V and J ends, which lost 4 bases and 4 bases, there was a span of 13 bases. Germline V gene sequence: CDR1 MDHEN, CDR2 SYDVKM. The CDR3 loop spans 14 amino acids. The CDR3 is CASSYTGRATEAFF. The CDR3 coding sequence is TGTGCCAGCAGTTACACCGGGAGGGCCACTGAAGCTTTCTTT. Supplemented by reference TRBV28 and TRBJ1-1, the full variable domain reads DVKVTQSSRYLVKRTGEKVFLECVQDMDHENMFWYRQDPGLGLRLIYFSYDVKMKEKGDIPEGYSVSREKKERFSLILESASTNQTSMYLCASSYTGRATEAFFGQGTRLTVV.

This clone has just one count. The gene calls are TRBV7-9 and TRBJ2-2; weak D call: TRBD1 (5 bases). V was trimmed by 1 base and J by 4 bases, leaving 10 bases between them. CDR1 is SEHNR, CDR2 FQNEAQ, per germline (reference sequence). The CDR3 runs 15 residues. CDR3 nucleotides: TGTGCCAGCAGCTTAGATACCAGGGTCACCGGGGAGCTGTTTTTT. Translated, it gives CASSLDTRVTGELFF. The full variable domain, completed using reference TRBV7-9 and TRBJ2-2, is DTGVSQNPRHKITKRGQNVTFRCDPISEHNRLYWYRQTLGQGPEFLTYFQNEAQLEKSRLLSDRFSAERPKGSFSTLEIQRTEQGDSAMYLCASSLDTRVTGELFFGEGSRLTVL.